This entry is about one T cell receptor (beta chain). Germline V lookup: CDR1 MNHEY, CDR2 SVGAGI. The CDR3 spans 13 residues. Deletions cut 0 bases from V and 4 bases from J, with 6 bases between. Treatment reported: oral pan-JAK inhibitor, 5-10 mg twice daily. This entry comes from a study of CD8+ T cells in alopecia areata. Extraction and reverse transcription of RNA yielded cDNA as the sequencing template. TCRdb's table, derived via immunoSEQ multiplex PCR, lists solely in-frame clones and lacks some. The sample shows more than 150,000 clones, approximately 50% of them seen only once. The receptor was isolated from a human donor with alopecia areata. The material was CD8+ T cells sorted from blood, obtained between weeks 51 and 52, from a patient treated with tofacitinib. V is TRBV6-5 and J is TRBJ1-2; no clear D gene. The CDR3 reads CASSYSTGYGYTF. In DNA form, the CDR3 reads TGTGCCAGCAGTTACTCGACGGGCTATGGCTACACCTTC.